The 8 T cell receptor beta chains below were found in one sample sequenced in a study of Tregs in tolerant kidney transplant recipients. Libraries were prepared by immunoSEQ multiplex PCR; TCRdb keeps only in-frame clonotypes and omits some of them. This table has 60,000 to 70,000 clones, roughly 89% appearing once. The sequences come from CD8+ T cells from blood, collected before the transplant. The receptors derive from a human donor who received a combined kidney and bone marrow transplant.

The V and J genes are TRBV19 and TRBJ2-7, with TRBD1 matching over 9 bases. With V trimmed by 5 bases and J by 2 bases, 7 bases remained unmatched. The CDR3 spans 15 residues. Germline values: CDR1 LNHDA, CDR2 SQIVND (reference sequence). The CDR3, as DNA: TGTGCCAGTAGTCCGGGACAGGGAGGCACCTACGAGCAGTACTTC. Amino acids: CASSPGQGGTYEQYF.

This clone was counted a few times. The chain is built from TRBV9 and TRBJ1-3; D is undetermined. V was clipped by 2 bases and J by 0 bases, with 6 bases between them. The CDR3 covers 14 residues. In germline, CDR1 is SGDLS, CDR2 YYNGEE. CDR3 sequence: CASSVSSSGNTIYF. The CDR3 nucleotides are TGTGCCAGCAGCGTCTCGAGCTCTGGAAACACCATATATTTT.

This chain links TRBV7-9 with TRBJ2-1; the D is unclear. Germline CDR1 is SEHNR and CDR2 is FQNEAQ (reference sequence). The CDR3 has 11 amino acids. Trimming pared 5 bases from V and 9 bases from J, leaving 8 bases between. The CDR3 DNA is TGTGCCAGCAGCCCCCCCAGTGAGCAGTTCTTC. This codes for CASSPPSEQFF.

The chain joins TRBV28 to TRBJ1-4; a weak D match, TRBD1 (5 bases). This CDR3 is built from 16 residues. The V gene's germline CDR1 is MDHEN and CDR2 SYDVKM. V lost 6 bases, J lost 2 bases, and 16 bases lay in between. CDR3 in DNA: TGTGCCAGCAGCTCGAAATGGGGCGTCACTAATGAAAAACTGTTTTTT. Translating it yields CASSSKWGVTNEKLFF.

The chain carries TRBV29-1 and TRBJ2-1; 16 nucleotides line up with TRBD2. This CDR3 comprises 17 residues. The V gene end was trimmed by 3 bases and the J gene end by 2 bases; junction bases not matched to a gene: 4. Per the germline V gene, CDR1 is SQVTM and CDR2 is ANQGSEA. The CDR3 sequence is CSVDTGLAGGPYNEQFF. In DNA, the CDR3 is TGCAGCGTTGACACGGGACTAGCGGGAGGGCCCTACAATGAGCAGTTCTTC.

The chain carries TRBV6-4 and TRBJ2-3; a weak D match, TRBD2 (5 bases). CDR1 is MRHNA and CDR2 is SNTAGT in the germline V gene. V dropped 4 bases and J dropped 1 base, with 9 bases sitting between them. There are 14 residues in the CDR3. The CDR3 nucleotides are TGTGCCAGCAGTGTTGAGGGTGGCACAGATACGCAGTATTTT. Its protein product is CASSVEGGTDTQYF.

The V and J genes are TRBV6-1 and TRBJ1-2, with D possibly being TRBD1 (5 bases). Germline V gene lookup returns CDR1 MNHNS and CDR2 SASEGT. The CDR3 spans 14 residues. V lost 8 bases and J 2 bases, leaving 15 bases between the germline ends. The CDR3 sequence: CASGFRGANYGYTF. The CDR3 DNA reads as TGTGCCAGCGGGTTTAGGGGCGCAAACTATGGCTACACCTTC.

This chain connects TRBV25-1 to TRBJ1-2, with D possibly matching TRBD1 (6 bases). The germline CDR1 and CDR2 sequences are MGHDK and SYGVNS. V was clipped by 6 bases and J by 6 bases, with 17 bases between them. CDR3 length equals 14 residues. DNA of the CDR3: TGTGCCAGCAGCGAAACAGGGTTTTCTAATGGCTACACCTTC. As protein: CASSETGFSNGYTF.